The 19 T cell receptor beta chains reported below all come from one sample, sequenced in a study of molecular identifiers for immune sequencing clone quantification. In TCRdb, the PCR reads were re-called with MiXCR into one record per CDR3 protein. Of about 640,000 distinct CDR3 sequences listed, just under 20% were seen once; the top ten hold roughly 0.85%. Source material: naive CD8+ T cells from blood, with Jurkat cell RNA spiked in. Subset: FACS-sorted CD8+CD4-CCR7+CD45RA+ naive T cells. Receptors originate from a human donor in good health. Some libraries in this study had Jurkat cell RNA spiked in.

J is TRBJ2-5 and V is TRBV14, with 9 bases aligning to TRBD1. The CDR3 is 17 amino acids. The germline gives CDR1 SGHDN, CDR2 FVKESK. Trimming took 5 bases from V and 3 from J; bases not matched to a gene: 13. The CDR3 coding sequence is TGTGCCAGCAGCAAAAGGACAGGGGTGTTAGTGGAAGAGACCCAGTACTTC. It specifies CASSKRTGVLVEETQYF.

This clonotype was counted at least ten times. The V gene is TRBV13, the J gene TRBJ1-1; 7 positions agree with TRBD1. Trimming took 4 bases from V and 5 from J; bases not matched to a gene: 7. CDR3 length equals 14 residues. CDR1 and CDR2 from the germline V gene are PRHDT and FYEKMQ (reference sequence). The CDR3 nucleotides read TGTGCCAGCAGCTCGGAGGGGGCGTTAACTGAAGCTTTCTTT. Protein: CASSSEGALTEAFF.

The table lists this clonotype with many counts. The V call is TRBV29-1, the J call TRBJ2-3; no clear D gene. Germline V lookup: CDR1 SQVTM, CDR2 ANQGSEA. This CDR3 is built from 11 residues. The V gene lost 4 bases and the J gene lost 6 bases, with 8 bases spanning the gap. The chain's CDR3 is CSVVSSDTQYF. The CDR3 DNA is TGCAGCGTTGTTAGTTCTGATACGCAGTATTTT.

This clonotype was counted at least ten times. The rearrangement joins TRBV19 to TRBJ2-1; D ambiguous. V dropped 3 bases and J dropped 9 bases, with 6 bases sitting between them. Germline values: CDR1 LNHDA, CDR2 SQIVND (reference sequence). The CDR3 covers 11 residues. The CDR3 DNA reads TGTGCCAGTAGTATGGCAGGTGAGCAGTTCTTC. Translation gives CASSMAGEQFF. The whole variable domain, filled in from reference TRBV19 and TRBJ2-1, reads DGGITQSPKYLFRKEGQNVTLSCEQNLNHDAMYWYRQDPGQGLRLIYYSQIVNDFQKGDIAEGYSVSREKKESFPLTVTSAQKNPTAFYLCASSMAGEQFFGPGTRLTVL.

This clonotype occurred many times. The rearrangement uses TRBV27 and TRBJ2-3, with TRBD1 as a possible D gene (5 bases). This CDR3 is 15 amino acids long. V was cut by 3 bases and J by 0 bases, with 10 bases left in between. The germline V gene encodes CDR1 MNHEY and CDR2 SMNVEV (reference sequence). The CDR3 bases are TGTGCCAGCAGTTTTACACAGGCTAGCACAGATACGCAGTATTTT. This encodes CASSFTQASTDTQYF.

Ten or more counts support this clonotype. The gene calls are TRBV7-9 and TRBJ2-3; weak D call: TRBD1 (6 bases). The germline gives CDR1 SEHNR, CDR2 FQNEAQ (reference sequence). V gave up 5 bases and J gave up 0 bases, with 24 bases separating them. CDR3 length: 19 amino acids. The CDR3 region has the DNA TGTGCCAGCAGCGTCGTAGGGACATGGGCTGGGGGAAGCACAGATACGCAGTATTTT. Encoded protein: CASSVVGTWAGGSTDTQYF.

Comment on this clonotype: One junction end disagrees with the germline gene, perhaps due to a read error. The chain combines TRBV11-3 with TRBJ2-1; TRBD2 agrees at 14 bases. Germline CDR1 reads SGHNT; CDR2 reads YENEEA. There are 16 residues in the CDR3. CDR3 loop: CASSPRTSGRNNGQFF. CDR3 DNA: TGTGCCAGCAGCCCTCGGACTAGCGGGAGGAACAATGGGCAGTTCTTC.

The rearrangement joins TRBV10-3 to TRBJ1-1; D is perhaps TRBD1 (6 bases). Germline-derived CDR1 and CDR2 are ENHRY and SYGVKD. CDR3 length equals 12 residues. Between the trimmed V and J ends, which lost 4 bases and 8 bases, there was a span of 11 bases. In DNA, the CDR3 is TGTGCCATCAGTGGAGGGGGGGTAGAAGCTTTCTTT. Translating it yields CAISGGGVEAFF.

The sample holds a few counts of this clonotype. CDR3 sequence (DNA): TGTGCCAGCAGCCTTAGACCTGATACCAACGAGCAGTACTTC. Amino acid sequence: CASSLRPDTNEQYF. The chain recombines TRBV3-1 with TRBJ2-7; D remains ambiguous. V was clipped by 4 bases and J by 5 bases, with 15 bases between them. The germline gives CDR1 LGHDT, CDR2 YNNKEL (reference sequence). CDR3 length: 14 residues.

This clonotype was observed a handful of times. The chain links TRBV15 to TRBJ1-5, with no clear D. The V end lost 1 base, the J end lost 6 bases, and 7 bases lay between the germline ends. Germline CDR1 LNHNV, CDR2 YYDKDF (reference sequence). This CDR3 has 13 residues. CDR3 in amino acids: CATSRGFGQPQHF. CDR3 DNA sequence: TGTGCCACCAGCAGAGGGTTTGGTCAGCCCCAGCATTTT.

A remark on this clonotype: A much larger clone differs by one base, so this may be a read error. The conserved phenylalanine or tryptophan normally closing the CDR3 is absent here, so this likely arose from a read error. This rearrangement joins TRBV12-3 or TRBV12-4 to TRBJ2-3; TRBD1 aligns across 9 bases. With 3 bases clipped from V and 4 bases from J, the junction kept 5 bases outside the gene matches. The CDR3 is 15 residues long. This CDR3 reads CASSFLDRGADTQYS. CDR3 nucleotide sequence: TGTGCCAGCAGTTTTCTGGACAGGGGAGCAGATACGCAGTATTCT.

In this sample, this clonotype turned up many times. V usage is TRBV5-1 and J usage is TRBJ2-3; 10 positions match TRBD2. Germline values: CDR1 SGHRS, CDR2 YFSETQ. V lost 4 bases to trimming and J lost 5 bases; unmatched junction nucleotides: 13. CDR3 length: 17 residues. For the CDR3, the DNA is TGCGCCAGCAGCCACTCTAGCGGGGGCGCCCTCGGAGATACGCAGTATTTT. This codes for CASSHSSGGALGDTQYF.

This clonotype was seen many times. The chain carries TRBV7-3 and TRBJ2-3; D might be TRBD2 (5 bases). The length of the CDR3 is 14 residues. The ends were cut back, 2 bases at V and 6 bases at J, with 12 bases in the middle. The V gene's germline CDR1 is SGHTA and CDR2 FQGTGA. CDR3 coding DNA: TGTGCCAGCAGCTTAGTACGGGATCGGGATACGCAGTATTTT. It translates to CASSLVRDRDTQYF.

In this sample, this clonotype turned up a few times. The V gene is TRBV11-2, the J gene TRBJ2-7; D not certain. CDR1 is SGHAT and CDR2 is FQNNGV in the germline V gene. This CDR3 contains 15 residues. The V and J ends lost 1 base and 3 bases respectively, with 13 bases between them. CDR3 sequence: CASSLGVDYGYEQYF. For the CDR3, the DNA is TGTGCCAGCAGCTTAGGGGTCGATTACGGCTACGAGCAGTACTTC.

This clonotype was observed once. A much larger clone differs by one base, so this may be a read error. The J gene is TRBJ2-1, the V gene TRBV7-2; a weak D match, TRBD2 (7 bases). Germline CDR1 reads SGHTA; CDR2 reads FQGNSA. The CDR3 sequence is 16 residues long. The CDR3 protein is CASSLLGGGGYNGQFF. CDR3 nucleotide sequence: TGTGCCAGCAGCTTATTAGGGGGGGGCGGCTACAATGGGCAGTTCTTC.

This clonotype has a count of ten or more. The chain is built from TRBV27 and TRBJ2-7; tentatively, D is TRBD2 (7 bases). Germline CDR1 and CDR2: MNHEY and SMNVEV (reference sequence). The V gene lost 4 bases and the J gene lost 5 bases, with 12 bases spanning the gap. The CDR3 totals 13 residues. CDR3 loop: CASSSPGGHEQYF. Here the CDR3 DNA reads TGTGCCAGCAGTTCCCCCGGGGGGCACGAGCAGTACTTC.

This chain uses TRBV6-2 or TRBV6-3 with TRBJ2-7, with no clear D. The CDR3 consists of 13 residues. Trimming removed 2 bases from V and 4 bases from J, with 9 bases in between. Germline V lookup: CDR1 MNHEY, CDR2 SVGEGT. The chain's CDR3 is CASSYIGGYEQYF. CDR3 coding DNA: TGTGCCAGCAGTTACATCGGTGGTTACGAGCAGTACTTC.

This clonotype was detected many times. V and J are TRBV6-5 and TRBJ1-1; D may be TRBD1 (6 bases). Germline CDR1 reads MNHEY; CDR2 reads SVGAGI. The ends were cut back, 7 bases at V and 0 bases at J, with 18 bases in the middle. The CDR3 runs 16 residues. Here the CDR3 DNA reads TGTGCCAGCAACGCCCAGCCGGACAGCTTGAACACTGAAGCTTTCTTT. Amino acids: CASNAQPDSLNTEAFF.

At least ten counts were recorded for this clonotype. CDR3: CASMERSPGDTQYF. The CDR3 nucleotides read TGTGCCAGCATGGAGCGTTCTCCAGGGGATACGCAGTATTTT. The chain is built from TRBV13 and TRBJ2-3; TRBD1 might be the D (5 bases). Germline assignment: CDR1 PRHDT and CDR2 FYEKMQ (reference sequence). V was pared by 7 bases and J by 6 bases, with 17 bases between. The CDR3 has 14 residues.